This passage covers 16 T cell receptor beta chains from one sample sequenced in a study of glioma-infiltrating T cells after dendritic cell vaccination. Using immunoSEQ multiplex PCR, the repertoire was profiled, and TCRdb retains in-frame clones only, with some absent. The table has about 95,000 clones, around 85% seen once. The sample was blood, taken before dendritic cell vaccination. Receptors originate from a human donor with glioblastoma.

The V and J genes are TRBV4-3 and TRBJ2-5, with TRBD1 matching over 8 bases. The germline V gene has CDR1 LGHNA and CDR2 YSLEER. V gave up 4 bases and J gave up 7 bases; unmatched junction bases: 5. The CDR3 is made up of 13 amino acids. In DNA form, the CDR3 reads TGCGCCAGCAGCCTAGGACAGGGTGGGACCCAGTACTTC. It yields the protein CASSLGQGGTQYF.

This chain links TRBV7-3 with TRBJ2-3; D unresolved. The CDR3 sequence is 14 residues long. Trimming left V 5 bases short and J 0 bases short, with 9 bases between. Germline CDR1 reads SGHTA; CDR2 reads FQGTGA. DNA for the CDR3: TGTGCCAGCAGCCCAGGTTCTAGCACAGATACGCAGTATTTT. This encodes CASSPGSSTDTQYF. The full variable domain, with the rest looked up from reference TRBV7-3 and TRBJ2-3, is GAGVSQTPSNKVTEKGKYVELRCDPISGHTALYWYRQSLGQGPEFLIYFQGTGAADDSGLPNDRFFAVRPEGSVSTLKIQRTERGDSAVYLCASSPGSSTDTQYFGPGTRLTVL.

The gene calls are TRBV6-5 and TRBJ2-5; tentatively, D is TRBD2 (5 bases). The CDR3 runs 13 residues. Per the germline V gene, CDR1 is MNHEY and CDR2 is SVGAGI. V lost 5 bases and J 5 bases, leaving 12 bases between the germline ends. CDR3 bases: TGTGCCAGCAGTACCGACTCGGGGGAGACCCAGTACTTC. Protein product: CASSTDSGETQYF.

This chain links TRBV11-2 with TRBJ1-1; 10 nucleotides match TRBD1. The CDR3 contains 15 residues. J lost 3 bases, V lost 3 bases, and 4 bases had no gene match. Looked up from germline, CDR1 is SGHAT and CDR2 is FQNNGV. CDR3: CASSFRDRGDTEAFF. DNA of the CDR3: TGTGCCAGCAGCTTCCGGGACAGGGGAGACACTGAAGCTTTCTTT.

The chain employs TRBV2 and TRBJ2-7, with 10 bases aligning to TRBD2. Trimming at V came to 6 bases and at J to 1 base, leaving 3 bases not matched to a gene. The CDR3 has 14 amino acids. Germline loops: CDR1 SNHLY, CDR2 FYNNEI. CDR3 region: CASRASGRSYEQYF. CDR3 nucleotides: TGTGCCAGCAGAGCTAGCGGGAGATCCTACGAGCAGTACTTC.

The chain is built from TRBV6-5 and TRBJ1-6; D ambiguous. The V gene's germline CDR1 is MNHEY and CDR2 SVGAGI. The CDR3 extends over 15 amino acids. V lost 4 bases, J lost 7 bases, and 14 bases lay in between. CDR3 nucleotides: TGTGCCAGCAGTTTCGGGCGGGGAGGGAATTCACCCCTCCACTTT. Amino acid sequence: CASSFGRGGNSPLHF.

In nucleotides, the CDR3 is TGTGCCAGCAGCTTCCCCGGGACAGGGAATGGCCACGAGCAGTACTTC. It codes for CASSFPGTGNGHEQYF. The chain has TRBV5-4 and TRBJ2-7; 9 nucleotides align to TRBD1. Trimming cost V 2 bases and J 5 bases; bases outside gene matches: 11. This CDR3 is built from 16 residues. Germline values: CDR1 SGHNT, CDR2 YYREEE (reference sequence).

The rearrangement joins TRBV27 to TRBJ2-2; 8 bases agree with TRBD2. CDR1 and CDR2 (germline): MNHEY, SMNVEV (reference sequence). The CDR3 is 16 residues long. The ends lost 5 bases at V and 4 bases at J; junction bases unmatched: 9. The DNA for the CDR3 is TGTGCCAGCAGTCACCAAGCGGGGGCCCTCACCGGGGAGCTGTTTTTT. It encodes CASSHQAGALTGELFF.

This clone appeared a single time. The gene calls are TRBV5-1 and TRBJ2-7; 9 positions match TRBD1. Germline CDR1 is SGHRS and CDR2 is YFSETQ. The V gene end was trimmed by 3 bases and the J gene end by 5 bases; junction bases not matched to a gene: 6. This CDR3 has 14 residues. For the CDR3, the DNA is TGCGCCAGCAGCTCGGGACAGGGAGGCCACGAGCAGTACTTC. Residues: CASSSGQGGHEQYF.

V is TRBV2 and J is TRBJ2-3; D might be TRBD2 (5 bases). Per the germline V gene, CDR1 is SNHLY and CDR2 is FYNNEI. Trimming pared 6 bases from V and 4 bases from J, leaving 11 bases between. The CDR3 length is 13 residues. In nucleotides, the CDR3 is TGTGCCAGCAGACTAGACGGGTCAGATACGCAGTATTTT. It is translated as CASRLDGSDTQYF. Full variable domain (missing parts from reference TRBV2 and TRBJ2-3): EPEVTQTPSHQVTQMGQEVILRCVPISNHLYFYWYRQILGQKVEFLVSFYNNEISEKSEIFDDQFSVERPDGSNFTLKIRSTKLEDSAMYFCASRLDGSDTQYFGPGTRLTVL.

The rearrangement links TRBV7-8 to TRBJ2-7; TRBD2 matches at 12 bases. V was clipped by 5 bases and J by 4 bases; unmatched bases: 15. This CDR3 has 18 amino acids. Germline values: CDR1 SGHVS, CDR2 FQNEAQ. CDR3 protein: CASSPERTSGGLTYEQYF. CDR3 nucleotides: TGTGCCAGCAGCCCAGAGCGAACTAGCGGGGGGCTAACTTACGAGCAGTACTTC.

As concerns this clone: At one boundary the junction diverges from the germline segment, which might be a read error. The rearrangement links TRBV5-5 to TRBJ2-7; the match to TRBD1 covers 8 bases. This CDR3 is 13 amino acids long. Germline-derived CDR1 and CDR2 are SGHKS and YYEKEE (reference sequence). The CDR3: CASSLGPDRGRDF. As DNA, the CDR3 is TGTGCCAGCAGCTTGGGGCCCGACAGGGGAAGAGACTTC.

Worth noting for this clone: This sample includes further DNA sequences coding for the same CDR3. V usage is TRBV27 and J usage is TRBJ1-2, with a tentative D call TRBD1 (6 bases). V lost 2 bases to trimming and J lost 4 bases, with 8 bases between them. Germline assignment: CDR1 MNHEY and CDR2 SMNVEV (reference sequence). This CDR3 contains 13 residues. Here the CDR3 DNA reads TGTGCCAGCAGTTTAAGGGGGGGCTATGGCTACACCTTC. Protein: CASSLRGGYGYTF.

The V gene is TRBV6-5, the J gene TRBJ2-5; D perhaps matches TRBD2 (5 bases). TRBJ2-7 explains the end of the DNA better; the J call may be wrong. Germline V gene lookup returns CDR1 MNHEY and CDR2 SVGAGI. The CDR3 covers 14 residues. CDR3 sequence (DNA): TGTGCCAGCAGTTACTCGACTGACTACTACGAGCAGTACTTC. This translates into CASSYSTDYYEQYF.

The genes are TRBV7-9 and TRBJ2-1, with D possibly TRBD2 on 5 matching bases. The V gene's germline CDR1 is SEHNR and CDR2 FQNEAQ (reference sequence). This CDR3 has 16 residues. Deletions cut 5 bases from V and 0 bases from J, with 14 bases between. The CDR3 nucleotides are TGTGCCAGCAGCAAGGCGGGTAGATCCTCCTACAATGAGCAGTTCTTC. This encodes CASSKAGRSSYNEQFF.

This clone has only a few counts. The chain carries TRBV6-5 and TRBJ1-2, with 12 nucleotides matching TRBD1. Trimming took 1 base from V and 7 from J; bases not matched to a gene: 7. Germline V CDR1 and CDR2: MNHEY, SVGAGI. This CDR3 has 16 amino acids. CDR3 residues: CASSYFRGQGASGYTF. The CDR3, as DNA: TGTGCCAGCAGTTACTTCAGGGGACAGGGGGCTAGTGGCTACACCTTC.